Each of the 8 T cell receptor beta chains below was sequenced from the same sample in a study of T-cell memory formation after mild COVID-19. MiXCR, run by TCRdb on the 5' RACE reads, gives a single entry per CDR3 protein. The sample yields fewer than 450,000 distinct CDR3 sequences, less than 25% seen once. What was sequenced was PBMCs or a T cell subset sorted from them (not recorded which). The receptor set was obtained from an adult woman who had mild COVID-19 (a few samples of this study predate the infection). Cell type and time point are not known.

This clonotype showed up just a few times. The rearrangement links TRBV4-1 to TRBJ1-1; possibly TRBD1 for D (5 bases). V lost 1 base and J 7 bases, leaving 16 bases between the germline ends. The CDR3 has 15 amino acids. From germline, CDR1 is MGHRA and CDR2 YSYEKL. The CDR3 region has the DNA TGCGCCAGCAGCCAAGTGGCCGGGACCCTATATGAAGCTTTCTTT. This encodes CASSQVAGTLYEAFF.

CDR3 in amino acids: CASSLATGDQETQYF. The CDR3 bases are TGCGCCAGCAGCTTGGCCACCGGAGACCAAGAGACCCAGTACTTC. The chain employs TRBV5-1 and TRBJ2-5, with D uncertain. The CDR3 has 15 residues. Trimming took 0 bases from V and 0 from J, leaving 9 bases between them. Germline V gene data show CDR1 as SGHRS and CDR2 as YFSETQ. Filled out from reference TRBV5-1 and TRBJ2-5, the complete variable domain reads KAGVTQTPRYLIKTRGQQVTLSCSPISGHRSVSWYQQTPGQGLQFLFEYFSETQRNKGNFPGRFSGRQFSNSRSEMNVSTLELGDSALYLCASSLATGDQETQYFGPGTRLLVL.

This clonotype was recorded a few times. The genes are TRBV9 and TRBJ2-3; D might be TRBD2 (6 bases). V was pared by 7 bases and J by 4 bases, with 13 bases between. CDR1 is SGDLS and CDR2 is YYNGEE in the germline V gene. The CDR3 totals 13 residues. In nucleotides, the CDR3 is TGTGCCAGCCAGCGAACGGGGGCAGATACGCAGTATTTT. It translates to CASQRTGADTQYF.

This clonotype turned up a few times. V is TRBV7-9 and J is TRBJ2-5, with unresolved D. The CDR3 consists of 14 residues. Trimming cost V 6 bases and J 7 bases, with 18 bases left between them. Germline V gene data show CDR1 as SEHNR and CDR2 as FQNEAQ (reference sequence). As DNA, the CDR3 is TGTGCCAGCAGTCAGAGCCTTTCCCGAGGGACCCAGTACTTC. This gives the protein CASSQSLSRGTQYF.

The J gene is TRBJ2-3, the V gene TRBV29-1; 10 nucleotides align to TRBD1. The CDR3 is 17 residues long. Germline trimming cut 0 bases from V and 4 bases from J; bases unmatched to any gene: 10. In germline, CDR1 is SQVTM, CDR2 ANQGSEA. The CDR3 region has the DNA TGCAGCGTTGAAGATGGTAGGACAGGGGGTCAACCAGATACGCAGTATTTT. Protein sequence: CSVEDGRTGGQPDTQYF.

This clonotype was counted a few times. This chain links TRBV7-9 with TRBJ2-1, with a possible D match to TRBD2 (6 bases). The CDR3 length is 14 residues. From germline, CDR1 is SEHNR and CDR2 FQNEAQ (reference sequence). Between the trimmed V and J ends, which lost 3 bases and 5 bases, there was a span of 11 bases. The CDR3 loop reads CASSFEGGNNEQFF. The CDR3 DNA follows: TGTGCCAGCAGCTTCGAAGGCGGGAACAATGAGCAGTTCTTC.

V usage is TRBV7-9 and J usage is TRBJ2-2; the D is unclear. V shed 4 bases and J shed 3 bases, with 30 bases lying between them. Germline CDR1 reads SEHNR; CDR2 reads FQNEAQ (reference sequence). CDR3 length: 21 residues. The CDR3, as DNA: TGTGCCAGCAGCTCCCGAGTCGGGCTCCCAACCGTAACTGGTGACACCGGGGAGCTGTTTTTT. Its protein product is CASSSRVGLPTVTGDTGELFF.

This clonotype was observed at least ten times. V usage is TRBV20-1 and J usage is TRBJ1-1; D gene uncertain. V shed 1 base and J shed 1 base, with 7 bases lying between them. The CDR3 totals 13 residues. Per germline, CDR1 DFQATT and CDR2 SNEGSKA (reference sequence). CDR3 sequence (DNA): TGCAGTGCTAGAGTTTGGGGGAACACTGAAGCTTTCTTT. Encoded protein: CSARVWGNTEAFF.